This TCR beta chain stems from a study of naive and memory T cell subsets (dated by TCRdb to about 2017). Notes on the research overall: An open-source, UMI-based TCR alpha and beta sequencing pipeline was applied to sorted naive and memory peripheral blood T cell subsets. The functional CMV T cell responses agreed completely with IgG serology results. RNA was DNase-treated and reverse transcribed with TCR constant-region primers, mostly using SuperScript III. Overall study outcomes, separate from this receptor: No ground truth was available to validate the repertoire findings for the naive and memory subsets. Single alpha or beta chain sequences, rather than paired alpha/beta receptors, were used to define clonotypes. RNA-based TCR counts may be affected by expression changes linked to T cell activation and differentiation. Once error correction was done, more than 90% of naive TCR sequences showed up just once, which made the naive abundance distributions much steeper than those of the memory subsets. In both CD4 and CD8 cells, the Gini index increased while Shannon and inverse Simpson diversity decreased from naive through CM, EM and EMRA. A power law was followed by TCR abundance, with an exponent that differed between naive and memory subsets but was consistent across the three individuals.

A note on this clonotype: Its antigen is not yet known. No clone much larger than this one lies a single base away; base qualities are absent.

To prepare the library, UMI-ligation and nested PCR was applied. The beta constant-region primer was an equimolar mix of two oligonucleotides covering both TRBC1 and TRBC2. T4 RNA ligase 1 ligated a single-stranded oligonucleotide carrying the SP2 primer and a 12-nucleotide UMI to the cDNA 3' end. Four rounds of PCR were used to amplify ligated cDNA, with nested alpha and beta constant-region primers being used together with the SP2 primer. The ligation reaction was kept at 16 degrees C for about 18-25 hours. PCR2 was typically run as a SYBR Green qPCR and stopped at a predetermined threshold to prevent over-amplification. Agencourt AMPure XP magnetic beads were used for all purifications after the first. Libraries were quantified by Qubit and checked on a TapeStation, where a main peak was expected near 650 bp. Pooled libraries were sequenced on an Illumina MiSeq using v2 2x251 paired-end kits, and typically about 1-2.3 million reads were obtained per sample. Each sample was pooled at 3.5 to 5 nM, and roughly 5-7% PhiX was included to help cluster recognition. On the study's bioinformatics: FASTQ reads processed by Demultiplexor were assigned V and J genes by Decombinator through tag matching that tolerated a single base-pair mismatch. Collapsinator relied on UMIs to fix sequencing errors as well as frequency errors caused by PCR heterogeneity. CDR3Translator translated TCRs and extracted CDR3s from the conserved cysteine to the FGXG phenylalanine, flagging non-productive sequences. Repertoires were subsampled to equal numbers of UMI-defined TCRs before Gini, Shannon entropy and inverse Simpson indices were calculated. Clonotype abundance distributions were fitted to a power law by maximum likelihood within the linear range. Similar UMI counts, unique TCR numbers and clonal distributions were obtained with the pipeline and with MIGEC on one naive CD8 sample. The repertoires were searched for under 7,500 CMV-associated CDR3 sequences that had been compiled from VDJdb and a published dataset. TCRdb reprocessing: public reads trimmed at Q25 with fastp, clones called with MiXCR, in-frame beta chains kept. Rows with one shared CDR3 protein collapse into an entry with the most common genes and DNA. The V and J calls, along with clone size, are taken from TCRdb and not from the paper's own processing. In this sample the table shows approximately 89,000 distinct CDR3 sequences, about 6.5% of which occur a single time. In total, the top ten clones hold around 1.6% of the sample.

Separate amplification of TCR alpha and beta chain libraries was performed from the second PCR step onward. CMV status of each donor was established by measuring IFNgamma production from CD4+ T cells after fresh PBMCs were stimulated overnight with CMV viral lysate. Miltenyi beads were used first to positively select CD4 T cells, and CD8 T cells were then positively selected from the CD4-negative fraction. After staining for CD3, CD4, CD8, CD45RA, CD27 and a live/dead dye, cells were sorted on a BD Aria II into four subsets based on CD45RA and CD27. Blood was obtained from a few healthy volunteers, and the blood from each volunteer was fractionated into CD4 and CD8 T cells and subsequently into four differentiation subsets. Roughly 120 ml of peripheral blood was collected from each donor, and PBMC were isolated from the blood using Ficoll-Paque PLUS density-gradient centrifugation. Sorted cells were lysed in RLT buffer, and RNA was extracted with a Qiagen RNeasy kit and stored at -80°C.

The CDR3 measures 17 amino acids from cysteine to phenylalanine. CDR3 DNA is the only sequence kept; it has 51 bases, read in frame from the first base. V is shortened by 2 bases, J by 3 bases, and the region joining them spans 19 bases. The germline V gene encodes CDR1 MGHRA and CDR2 YSYEKL. Sample: central memory CD4+ T cells from blood. What the cell subset or site label conveys for this sample: central memory, CD45RA- CD27+. This clonotype was obtained from a human donor in good health. The V and J genes are TRBV4-1 and TRBJ1-1, with an unclear D gene assignment. The nucleotide sequence is TGCGCCAGCAGCCAAACCCCACGGACTAAGTCGGACACTGAAGCTTTCTTT. Its product reads: CASSQTPRTKSDTEAFF.